These 30 T cell receptor beta chains were all obtained from the same sample, sequenced in a study of breast tumors, draining lymph nodes, adjacent tissues. Samples came from axillary lymph nodes draining the breast cancer. TCRdb fed the multiplex PCR reads into MiXCR, producing one record per CDR3 protein. The sample has 150,000 to 250,000 distinct CDR3 sequences; approximately 33% are singletons. The specimen was axillary lymph node tissue. The receptors derive from a female donor with breast cancer. Some clones in this sample may be carry-over from other donors' samples.

As concerns this clonotype: A clone one base away is much larger, so this may be a read error. This chain connects TRBV20-1 to TRBJ2-5; 7 positions match TRBD1. Trimming removed 7 bases from V and 4 bases from J; junction bases left unmatched: 15. Germline assignment: CDR1 DFQATT and CDR2 SNEGSKA (reference sequence). The CDR3 is 15 amino acids. CDR3 sequence: CSVGGRTGAPETQYF. The CDR3, as DNA: TGCAGTGTAGGGGGCAGGACAGGAGCCCCAGAGACCCAGTACTTC.

This clonotype has a count of ten or more. J is TRBJ2-7 and V is TRBV20-1; 15 nucleotides line up with TRBD2. CDR3 length: 14 residues. Germline V lookup: CDR1 DFQATT, CDR2 SNEGSKA (reference sequence). V shed 7 bases and J 5 bases; nucleotides not matched to a gene: 6. CDR3 loop: CSVGTSGGMDEQYF. As DNA, the CDR3 is TGCAGTGTCGGGACTAGCGGGGGGATGGACGAGCAGTACTTC.

This clonotype has only one observation. The chain has TRBV25-1 and TRBJ1-3; TRBD1 might be the D (5 bases). This CDR3 spans 17 amino acids. The V end was cut by 2 bases, the J end by 4 bases, with 18 bases between. Per germline, CDR1 MGHDK and CDR2 SYGVNS. The CDR3 spells CASSENGATALGNTIYF. The CDR3 nucleotides read TGTGCCAGCAGTGAAAATGGGGCCACGGCCTTGGGAAACACCATATATTTT. Combining the CDR3 with reference TRBV25-1 and TRBJ1-3 gives the whole variable domain EADIYQTPRYLVIGTGKKITLECSQTMGHDKMYWYQQDPGMELHLIHYSYGVNSTEKGDLSSESTVSRIRTEHFPLTLESARPSHTSQYLCASSENGATALGNTIYFGEGSWLTVV.

Notes on this clonotype: Being one base from a much bigger clone, this may be a read error. Because the CDR3 is missing its conserved closing phenylalanine or tryptophan, this is likely a read error. V usage is TRBV10-3 and J usage is TRBJ2-1, with D perhaps being TRBD1 or TRBD2 (5 bases each). This CDR3 comprises 14 residues. Germline CDR1 reads ENHRY; CDR2 reads SYGVKD. CDR3 bases: TGTGCCAGCAGTAGGTGGGGGAGTGACAACAAGCAGTTCCTC. Residues: CASSRWGSDNKQFL.

In this sample, this clonotype turned up many times. The V call is TRBV6-1, the J call TRBJ1-4; unclear D gene. Deletions cut 6 bases from V and 0 bases from J, with 11 bases between. The CDR3 is 15 residues long. Germline assignment: CDR1 MNHNS and CDR2 SASEGT. The CDR3, as DNA: TGTGCCAGCAGGCGGACGGGGTCAACTAATGAAAAACTGTTTTTT. This translates into CASRRTGSTNEKLFF.

This clonotype has a count of ten or more. The CDR3 sequence is CASGTGPGNEQFF. As DNA, the CDR3 is TGTGCCAGCGGGACAGGGCCGGGGAATGAGCAGTTCTTC. The chain couples TRBV7-3 to TRBJ2-1; 9 bases are shared with TRBD1. Germline CDR1 reads SGHTA; CDR2 reads FQGTGA. The ends lost 8 bases at V and 7 bases at J; junction bases unmatched: 6. CDR3 length: 13 amino acids.

In regard to this clonotype: It may be a read error: a sequence one base away is much more abundant. The gene calls are TRBV28 and TRBJ2-7; the D is unclear. In germline, CDR1 is MDHEN, CDR2 SYDVKM. The CDR3 loop spans 15 amino acids. V lost 5 bases and J 0 bases, leaving 14 bases between the germline ends. In nucleotides, the CDR3 is TGTGCCAGCAGTATGGGCAGGTATAGCTCCTACGAGCAGTACTTC. It encodes CASSMGRYSSYEQYF.

This clonotype was seen only a few times. At one of its ends the junction is not consistent with the germline gene, which may arise from a read error. This sequence joins TRBV6-2 or TRBV6-3 and TRBJ1-5, with D unclear. CDR3 length equals 15 residues. CDR1 and CDR2 (germline): MNHEY, SVGEGT. As DNA, the CDR3 is TGTGCCAGCAGTCACTCGGCCGGAGGCAATCAGCCCCAGCATTTT. Translation gives CASSHSAGGNQPQHF.

This clonotype showed up just a few times. This may be a read error, as it is one base from a much larger clone. The chain links TRBV5-1 to TRBJ2-3; the D gene could be TRBD1 or TRBD2 (7 bases each). Germline CDR1 SGHRS, CDR2 YFSETQ. This CDR3 has 16 residues. The chain's CDR3 is CASSLEGRGGTDMQYF. Here the CDR3 DNA reads TGCGCCAGCAGCTTGGAAGGCAGGGGGGGCACAGATATGCAGTATTTT.

There are many counts of this clonotype. The rearrangement links TRBV7-9 to TRBJ1-2; tentatively, D is TRBD1 (5 bases). Germline V gene sequence: CDR1 SEHNR, CDR2 FQNEAQ (reference sequence). The CDR3 is 15 residues long. Between the trimmed V and J ends, which lost 5 bases and 4 bases, there was a span of 17 bases. In DNA form, the CDR3 reads TGTGCCAGCAGCCGTTCGCGAGGGGCTACCTATGGCTACACCTTC. Encoded protein: CASSRSRGATYGYTF.

This chain uses TRBV20-1 with TRBJ1-2, with D unclear. Germline-derived CDR1 and CDR2 are DFQATT and SNEGSKA (reference sequence). The CDR3 has 12 amino acids. The CDR3 DNA reads as TGCACCAATCACGGGGAGTTGGATGGCTACACCTTC. Protein sequence: CTNHGELDGYTF.

The chain links TRBV10-3 to TRBJ2-1; perhaps TRBD2 as D (7 bases). CDR3 length: 15 amino acids. V shed 8 bases and J shed 0 bases, with 14 bases lying between them. Germline lookup yields CDR1 ENHRY and CDR2 SYGVKD. DNA of the CDR3: TGTGCCATCCGGGGGGCAGGGGCCTCCTACAATGAGCAGTTCTTC. Protein: CAIRGAGASYNEQFF.

This chain uses TRBV7-2 with TRBJ1-2; D is unclear. Germline loops: CDR1 SGHTA, CDR2 FQGNSA. This CDR3 spans 14 amino acids. The ends were cut back, 1 base at V and 8 bases at J, with 14 bases in the middle. CDR3 sequence: CASSLVMATGGYTF. The CDR3 DNA sequence: TGTGCCAGCAGCTTAGTGATGGCCACGGGGGGCTACACCTTC.

The J gene is TRBJ1-4, the V gene TRBV10-2; TRBD1 is a possible D gene (5 bases). CDR3 length equals 13 residues. V shed 8 bases and J shed 11 bases, with 18 bases lying between them. Per the germline V gene, CDR1 is WSHSY and CDR2 is SAAADI. In DNA, the CDR3 is TGCGCCAGCGTTGCGGGCGGGACGGCGAAACTGTTTTTT. Protein product: CASVAGGTAKLFF.

The chain links TRBV29-1 to TRBJ2-3; 7 nucleotides agree with TRBD2. CDR1 is SQVTM, CDR2 ANQGSEA, per germline. Trimming cost V 3 bases and J 3 bases; bases outside gene matches: 6. The CDR3 consists of 14 residues. CDR3 loop: CSVDSGYGTDTQYF. CDR3 DNA: TGCAGCGTTGATAGCGGGTACGGGACAGATACGCAGTATTTT.

With regard to this clonotype: This may be a read error: a much more frequent sequence differs by one nucleotide. The chain has TRBV5-4 and TRBJ2-3, with 8 bases matching TRBD2. The germline CDR1 and CDR2 sequences are SGHNT and YYREEE (reference sequence). CDR3 length equals 13 residues. Written as DNA, the CDR3 is TGTGCCACCATAGCGGGAAGCACAGATACGCGGTATTTT. This codes for CATIAGSTDTRYF.

The gene calls are TRBV29-1 and TRBJ2-1, with TRBD2 as a possible D gene (6 bases). The length of the CDR3 is 14 residues. Germline V gene sequence: CDR1 SQVTM, CDR2 ANQGSEA. The germline V and J ends were trimmed by 4 bases and 8 bases, with 18 bases remaining between them. The chain's CDR3 is CSVVGSTGEDEQFF. The CDR3 coding sequence is TGCAGCGTTGTTGGAAGCACCGGGGAGGATGAGCAGTTCTTC.

This clonotype was seen only a few times. It may be a read error: a sequence one base away is much more abundant. The chain employs TRBV20-1 and TRBJ2-7; 8 bases agree with TRBD1. V lost 6 bases, J lost 6 bases, and 13 bases stayed unmatched. CDR1 and CDR2 from the germline V gene are DFQATT and SNEGSKA (reference sequence). The CDR3 consists of 14 residues. The CDR3 coding sequence is TGCAGTGCCCCGGACAGGGTAGAGGCCTCCGAGCAGTACTTC. This encodes CSAPDRVEASEQYF.

The sample holds many counts of this clonotype. Since the CDR3 does not end with the conserved phenylalanine or tryptophan, this likely comes from a read error. The chain couples TRBV4-1 to TRBJ1-2; 12 bases are a match to TRBD1. The junction had 4 bases not matched to a gene; V was cut back by 3 bases and J by 8 bases. The CDR3 length is 14 residues. Germline CDR1 reads MGHRA; CDR2 reads YSYEKL. The CDR3 DNA follows: TGCGCCAGCAGCCAGGGGACAGGGGGCGGCGGCTACACCTCC. This codes for CASSQGTGGGGYTS.

On this clonotype: The germline gene is not matched at one end of the junction; a read error may be the cause. This sequence joins TRBV10-3 and TRBJ1-2, with D possibly being TRBD1 (6 bases). There are 14 residues in the CDR3. Germline-derived CDR1 and CDR2 are ENHRY and SYGVKD. The CDR3: CAIRQGSADYSYTF. CDR3 bases: TGTGCCATCAGACAGGGTTCTGCGGACTATAGCTACACCTTC.

The chain recombines TRBV6-5 with TRBJ2-3, with 7 bases fitting TRBD1. Per germline, CDR1 MNHEY and CDR2 SVGAGI. The V gene end was trimmed by 5 bases and the J gene end by 6 bases; junction bases not matched to a gene: 14. The CDR3 totals 16 residues. The chain's CDR3 is CASSHRGQSIMDTQYF. The DNA for the CDR3 is TGTGCCAGCAGTCACCGGGGACAGTCAATAATGGATACGCAGTATTTT.

This clonotype came up a few times. An end of the junction does not agree with germline; a read error may underlie this. The V call is TRBV6-6, the J call TRBJ2-1; 11 bases agree with TRBD1. Germline V CDR1 and CDR2: MNHNY, SVGAGI (reference sequence). This CDR3 contains 16 residues. The CDR3 region is CASSHSRDRGNNEQFF. The CDR3 DNA reads TGTGCCAGCAGTCACTCGAGGGACAGGGGGAACAATGAGCAGTTCTTC.

The V gene is TRBV25-1, the J gene TRBJ1-1; 7 nucleotides line up with TRBD1. Germline CDR1 reads MGHDK; CDR2 reads SYGVNS. The V gene end was trimmed by 7 bases and the J gene end by 1 base; junction bases not matched to a gene: 3. This CDR3 is built from 13 residues. As DNA, the CDR3 is TGTGCCAGCAAAAGGACAGGGAACACTGAAGCTTTCTTT. Amino acid sequence: CASKRTGNTEAFF.

This clonotype was seen once. A junction boundary mismatches the germline segment, possibly from a read error. The V gene is TRBV5-5, the J gene TRBJ2-5; 12 positions agree with TRBD1. This CDR3 has 16 amino acids. Germline V gene sequence: CDR1 SGHKS, CDR2 YYEKEE (reference sequence). CDR3 amino acids: CPSGAGDRGRNETQYF. Written as DNA, the CDR3 is TGTCCCAGCGGGGCGGGGGACAGGGGGCGCAATGAGACCCAGTACTTC. Using reference TRBV5-5 and TRBJ2-5 for the parts outside the CDR3, the full variable domain is DAGVTQSPTHLIKTRGQQVTLRCSPISGHKSVSWYQQVLGQGPQFIFQYYEKEERGRGNFPDRFSARQFPNYSSELNVNALLLGDSALYLCPSGAGDRGRNETQYFGPGTRLLVL.

This clonotype has ten or more counts. V is TRBV19 and J is TRBJ1-5; TRBD1 agrees at 10 bases. There are 16 residues in the CDR3. The trim removed 2 bases at V and 4 bases at J, leaving 5 bases unmatched. Germline CDR1 LNHDA, CDR2 SQIVND (reference sequence). The CDR3 here is CASSITTGGGNQPQHF. CDR3 nucleotides: TGTGCCAGTAGTATAACGACAGGGGGCGGAAATCAGCCCCAGCATTTT. Combining the CDR3 with reference TRBV19 and TRBJ1-5 gives the whole variable domain DGGITQSPKYLFRKEGQNVTLSCEQNLNHDAMYWYRQDPGQGLRLIYYSQIVNDFQKGDIAEGYSVSREKKESFPLTVTSAQKNPTAFYLCASSITTGGGNQPQHFGDGTRLSIL.

The V call is TRBV15, the J call TRBJ2-7, with 7 bases matching TRBD2. Germline CDR1 is LNHNV and CDR2 is YYDKDF (reference sequence). The CDR3 length is 16 residues. The V and J ends lost 5 bases and 3 bases, in that order; junction bases with no gene match: 13. CDR3 in DNA: TGTGCCACCAGCCCTCAAGGCGCGGGACTATTCTACGAGCAGTACTTC. Residues: CATSPQGAGLFYEQYF.

This clonotype has a handful of counts. This could be a read error, since a much larger clone is one nucleotide away. V is TRBV20-1 and J is TRBJ2-1, with 11 nucleotides matching TRBD2. The CDR3 has 14 residues. Germline V CDR1 and CDR2: DFQATT, SNEGSKA (reference sequence). Trimming removed 4 bases from V and 9 bases from J; junction bases left unmatched: 8. As DNA, the CDR3 is TGCAGTGCTACCCTAGCGGGAGGCCTCACTGAGCAGTTCTTC. It is translated as CSATLAGGLTEQFF.

The rearrangement uses TRBV2 and TRBJ1-2, with 7 bases fitting TRBD1. This CDR3 contains 17 residues. Germline V gives CDR1 SNHLY, CDR2 FYNNEI. V lost 8 bases, J lost 2 bases, and 17 bases stayed unmatched. The CDR3 nucleotides are TGTGCCAGCCAAAGGGGGACAGTCTCACCTCGGAACTATGGCTACACCTTC. Translation: CASQRGTVSPRNYGYTF.

This chain connects TRBV30 to TRBJ1-5; D is perhaps TRBD1 (5 bases). The V gene's germline CDR1 is GTSNPN and CDR2 SVGIG (reference sequence). This CDR3 has 15 residues. Trimming cost V 0 bases and J 7 bases, with 16 bases left between them. CDR3 protein: CAWSVEGNPRQPQHF. The CDR3 DNA is TGTGCCTGGAGTGTAGAGGGGAACCCCCGGCAGCCCCAGCATTTT.

As concerns this clonotype: A read error is possible here, since a much larger clone lies one base away. The genes are TRBV12-3 or TRBV12-4 and TRBJ2-7, with 12 nucleotides matching TRBD1. The CDR3 extends over 16 amino acids. The J segment lost 7 bases and the V segment lost 10 bases, leaving 17 bases of the junction unmatched. CDR3 residues: CAITDYRGQGAGEQYF. The CDR3 bases are TGTGCCATCACCGACTACCGGGGACAGGGGGCAGGGGAGCAGTACTTC.